This T cell receptor (beta chain) was sequenced for a study of T cell repertoires in cytomegalovirus infection. Each CDR3 protein gets one entry after TCRdb re-called the reads with MiXCR. This table holds fewer than 1,000,000 distinct CDR3 sequences, 25% to 40% found once. V lost 6 bases to trimming and J lost 3 bases, with 13 bases between them. The CDR3 runs 13 residues. The germline gives CDR1 SGHDT, CDR2 YYEEEE. Details on this clonotype: The antigen is unknown.

The specimen comprised cultured CD8+ T cells from PBMCs, sampled from culture after CMV antigen stimulation. The V gene is TRBV5-6, the J gene TRBJ2-7; D may be TRBD2 (6 bases). This sequence was found in a human donor in good health (CMV status not recorded). Some clones in this sample may be carry-over from other donors' samples. The CDR3 DNA is TGTGCCAGCAACATCGGGGGATTCTACGAGCAGTACTTC. It translates to CASNIGGFYEQYF.